Detailed here is one T cell receptor beta chain. No antigen is known for it. J was trimmed by 0 bases and V by 1 base; bases with no gene match: 6. Germline V gene lookup returns CDR1 LGHNA and CDR2 YNFKEQ. The CDR3 runs 17 residues. The table came from immunoSEQ multiplex PCR; TCRdb's copy has only in-frame clones and leaves some out. The table lists some 54,000 clones, around three quarters of them singletons. This sample is part of a study of T cells in localized non-small cell lung cancer. General study results and limits: Sequencing covered just one tumor region, so heterogeneity cannot be ruled out. For the top 100 tumor clones, a median roughly 53 also appeared in adjacent lung. It was uninvolved adjacent lung that showed the highest T cell clonality, exceeding tumor.

The source is a woman aged 40-69 years with stage II lung adenocarcinoma. The sample consisted of PBMCs, taken before any cancer treatment. The rearrangement links TRBV4-2 to TRBJ2-3; 8 bases fit TRBD1. This chain's CDR3 is CASSQGTGQGSTDTQYF. In DNA, the CDR3 is TGTGCCAGCAGCCAAGGAACCGGACAGGGCAGCACAGATACGCAGTATTTT.